This TCR beta chain was retrieved from a study of T cells in women clearing cervical HPV infection. Data came from immunoSEQ multiplex PCR; TCRdb stores just in-frame clones and leaves some out. The sample totals 25,000 to 35,000 clones. As to this clone: Read data end 3 residues before the CDR3 end; the end is taken from the germline J gene.

Trimming pared 8 bases from V and 1 base from J, leaving 11 bases between. Germline V gene lookup returns CDR1 KGHSH and CDR2 LQKENI. This CDR3 spans 13 amino acids. The chain combines TRBV18 with TRBJ2-5, with no clear D. This receptor was taken from a woman aged 18 to 75 with a cervical HPV16 infection that either progressed to CIN3+ or cleared (not recorded which). Sequenced material: blood buffy coat. CDR3 amino acids: CASAPRVQETQYF. The covered CDR3 bases are TGTGCCAGCGCCCCTCGGGTCCAAGAGACC.